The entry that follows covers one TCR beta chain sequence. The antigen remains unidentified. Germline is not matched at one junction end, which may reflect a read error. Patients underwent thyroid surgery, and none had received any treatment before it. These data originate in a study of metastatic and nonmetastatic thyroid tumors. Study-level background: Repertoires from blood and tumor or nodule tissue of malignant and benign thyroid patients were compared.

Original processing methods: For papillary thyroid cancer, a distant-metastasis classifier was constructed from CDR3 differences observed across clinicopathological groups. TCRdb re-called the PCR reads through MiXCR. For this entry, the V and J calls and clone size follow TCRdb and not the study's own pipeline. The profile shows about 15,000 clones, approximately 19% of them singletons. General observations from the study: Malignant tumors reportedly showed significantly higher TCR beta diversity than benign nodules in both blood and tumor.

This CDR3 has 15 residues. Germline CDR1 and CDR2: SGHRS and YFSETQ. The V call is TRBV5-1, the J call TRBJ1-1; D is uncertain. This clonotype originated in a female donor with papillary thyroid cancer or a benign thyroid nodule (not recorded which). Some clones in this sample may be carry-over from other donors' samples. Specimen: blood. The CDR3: CASILDRRGFAEAFF. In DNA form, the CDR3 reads TGCGCCAGCATCTTGGATCGGCGGGGATTCGCTGAAGCTTTCTTT.